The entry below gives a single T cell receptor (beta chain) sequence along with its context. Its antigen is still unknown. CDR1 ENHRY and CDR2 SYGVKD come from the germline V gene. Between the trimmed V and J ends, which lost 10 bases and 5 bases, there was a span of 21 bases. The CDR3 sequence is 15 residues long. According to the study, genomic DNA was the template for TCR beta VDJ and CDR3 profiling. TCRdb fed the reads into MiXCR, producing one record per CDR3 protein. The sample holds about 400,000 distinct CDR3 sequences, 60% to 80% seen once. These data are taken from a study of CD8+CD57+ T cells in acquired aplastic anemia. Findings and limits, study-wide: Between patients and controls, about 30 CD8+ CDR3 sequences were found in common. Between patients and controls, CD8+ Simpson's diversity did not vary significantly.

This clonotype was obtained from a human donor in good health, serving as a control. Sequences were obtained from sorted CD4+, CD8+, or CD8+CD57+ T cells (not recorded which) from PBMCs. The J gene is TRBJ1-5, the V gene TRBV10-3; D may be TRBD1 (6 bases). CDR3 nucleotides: TGTGCCAGCAGCTTGACGACAGGCCAGGATCAGCCCCAGCATTTT. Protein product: CASSLTTGQDQPQHF.